A single sample gave rise to the 26 T cell receptor beta chains below, sequenced in a study of molecular identifiers for immune sequencing clone quantification. A single record per CDR3 protein comes from TCRdb applying MiXCR to the PCR reads. The top ten clones hold 1.4% to 1.5% of a sample with more than 60,000 distinct CDR3 sequences, less than 20% of them seen once. The specimen sequenced was naive CD8+ T cells from blood, with Jurkat cell RNA spiked in. This sample's subset: FACS-sorted CD8+CD4-CCR7+CD45RA+ naive T cells. These receptors were taken from a human donor in good health. Some libraries in this study had Jurkat cell RNA spiked in.

This clonotype was recorded many times. J is TRBJ1-5 and V is TRBV7-9; D possibly corresponds to TRBD1 (5 bases). Deletions cut 4 bases from V and 2 bases from J, with 12 bases between. The CDR3 totals 15 residues. Germline CDR1 reads SEHNR; CDR2 reads FQNEAQ (reference sequence). In DNA form, the CDR3 reads TGTGCCAGCAGCTGGGGACCGGGGGGCAATCAGCCCCAGCATTTT. This gives the protein CASSWGPGGNQPQHF.

This clonotype was recorded many times. The CDR3 here is CSAARLAGVFPLSTDTQYF. The CDR3 DNA reads as TGCAGTGCTGCTAGACTAGCGGGAGTTTTCCCCCTTAGCACAGATACGCAGTATTTT. The chain is built from TRBV20-1 and TRBJ2-3, with 12 bases identical to TRBD2. CDR3 length: 19 amino acids. Germline-derived CDR1 and CDR2 are DFQATT and SNEGSKA (reference sequence). With 5 bases clipped from V and 0 bases from J, the junction kept 15 bases outside the gene matches.

Ten or more counts support this clonotype. The chain is built from TRBV7-9 and TRBJ2-1; D is perhaps TRBD2 (6 bases). Trimming stripped 8 bases from V and 7 bases from J, with 18 bases between. This CDR3 has 14 amino acids. CDR1 and CDR2 (germline): SEHNR, FQNEAQ (reference sequence). The CDR3 spells CASGGAGLHNEQFF. The CDR3 DNA reads as TGTGCCAGCGGAGGGGCGGGACTCCATAATGAGCAGTTCTTC.

On this clonotype: This may stem from a read error, because a much larger clone lies one nucleotide away. This chain uses TRBV3-1 with TRBJ2-1, with D possibly matching TRBD2 (6 bases). The CDR3 length is 18 residues. Germline assignment: CDR1 LGHDT and CDR2 YNNKEL (reference sequence). Between the trimmed V and J ends, which lost 3 bases and 8 bases, there was a span of 26 bases. CDR3 region: CASSQRDLSSYNGDEQFF. CDR3 in DNA: TGTGCCAGCAGCCAGCGGGACTTAAGTTCATACAATGGTGATGAGCAGTTCTTC.

To note about this clonotype: This sequence may be a read error, since a much larger clone differs from it by one base. The chain is built from TRBV11-2 and TRBJ2-3; no definite D call. The assigned J gene may be wrong: the sequence end matches TRBJ1-5 better. Germline V gives CDR1 SGHAT, CDR2 FQNNGV. The CDR3 spans 16 residues. The DNA of the CDR3 is TGTGCCAGCAGCTTAGAAGCGGTCCTAGCAACAGATACGCAGCATTTT. Encoded protein: CASSLEAVLATDTQHF.

This clonotype occurred many times. The V and J genes are TRBV4-1 and TRBJ2-6; D remains ambiguous. This CDR3 spans 14 amino acids. V gave up 2 bases and J gave up 2 bases, with 4 bases separating them. The germline V gene has CDR1 MGHRA and CDR2 YSYEKL. The CDR3 DNA reads as TGCGCCAGCAGCCAAATCGCTGGGGCCAACGTCCTGACTTTC. Protein: CASSQIAGANVLTF.

To note about this clonotype: A read error may account for a junction end that differs from germline. The chain recombines TRBV7-3 with TRBJ1-6; TRBD1 matches at 7 bases. The length of the CDR3 is 14 residues. CDR1 is SGHTA, CDR2 FQGTGA, per germline. The DNA for the CDR3 is TGTGGCAGCAGCTTGGGACAGAGTAATTCACCCCTCCACTTT. It is translated as CGSSLGQSNSPLHF.

This rearrangement joins TRBV14 to TRBJ2-1; D gene unclear. V shed 4 bases and J shed 6 bases, with 7 bases lying between them. CDR3 size: 12 residues. Germline CDR1 is SGHDN and CDR2 is FVKESK. CDR3 sequence reads: CASSLVPNEQFF. As DNA, the CDR3 is TGTGCCAGCAGCCTCGTACCCAATGAGCAGTTCTTC.

Ten or more counts support this clonotype. The chain uses TRBV12-3 or TRBV12-4 and TRBJ2-1; possible D gene TRBD1, 5 bases. Trimming took off 6 bases at V and 3 bases at J, with 12 bases between the two ends. The CDR3 sequence is 14 residues long. CDR3 DNA sequence: TGTGCCAGCAGCAGAGTGGGGCTCTACAATGAGCAGTTCTTC. It translates to CASSRVGLYNEQFF.

This clonotype appeared many times. The CDR3 region is CASSPSGTTDTQYF. CDR3 nucleotide sequence: TGTGCCAGCAGCCCCAGCGGGACCACAGATACGCAGTATTTT. This sequence joins TRBV7-2 and TRBJ2-3, with 7 bases matching TRBD2. Per the germline V gene, CDR1 is SGHTA and CDR2 is FQGNSA. Unmatched junction bases numbered 4, after V lost 5 bases and J lost 2 bases. The CDR3 is made up of 14 amino acids.

This clonotype has just one count. The CDR3 loop reads CSAAGVEQYF. CDR3 in DNA: TGCAGTGCTGCCGGAGTTGAGCAGTACTTC. The chain is built from TRBV20-1 and TRBJ2-7, with D unclear. V was cut by 5 bases and J by 7 bases, with 9 bases left in between. The CDR3 loop spans 10 amino acids. Germline values: CDR1 DFQATT, CDR2 SNEGSKA (reference sequence).

This clonotype came up many times. The chain recombines TRBV20-1 with TRBJ2-7; D might be TRBD2 (6 bases). This CDR3 is 15 amino acids long. The V end was cut by 4 bases, the J end by 4 bases, with 20 bases between. CDR1 is DFQATT, CDR2 SNEGSKA, per germline (reference sequence). The CDR3 coding sequence is TGCAGTGCTAAGGCGGGGCAAGGGGCTTGGTACGAGCAGTACTTC. This encodes CSAKAGQGAWYEQYF.

This chain links TRBV4-1 with TRBJ2-3; the D call may be TRBD1 or TRBD2 (5 bases each). Germline V CDR1 and CDR2: MGHRA, YSYEKL. The CDR3 extends over 16 amino acids. The ends were cut back, 2 bases at V and 6 bases at J, with 18 bases in the middle. The CDR3 sequence is CASSQKPGPPSDTQYF. CDR3 in DNA: TGCGCCAGCAGCCAAAAACCGGGACCCCCTTCCGATACGCAGTATTTT.

This clonotype was recorded many times. V is TRBV13 and J is TRBJ2-3, with D maybe TRBD1 (5 bases). The CDR3 is 16 amino acids. Germline V gene sequence: CDR1 PRHDT, CDR2 FYEKMQ (reference sequence). Trimming left V 5 bases short and J 0 bases short, with 15 bases between. The DNA of the CDR3 is TGTGCCAGCAGCAACCGACAGATGTCGAGCACAGATACGCAGTATTTT. Protein: CASSNRQMSSTDTQYF. Using reference TRBV13 and TRBJ2-3 for the parts outside the CDR3, the full variable domain is AAGVIQSPRHLIKEKRETATLKCYPIPRHDTVYWYQQGPGQDPQFLISFYEKMQSDKGSIPDRFSAQQFSDYHSELNMSSLELGDSALYFCASSNRQMSSTDTQYFGPGTRLTVL.

This clonotype was seen a few times. With a much larger clone just one base away, this may be a read error. The V call is TRBV7-2, the J call TRBJ2-7; a weak D match, TRBD2 (7 bases). From germline, CDR1 is SGHTA and CDR2 FQGNSA. The CDR3 contains 14 residues. The V end was cut by 5 bases, the J end by 0 bases, with 11 bases between. The CDR3 sequence: CASSPGGPSYEQYF. For the CDR3, the DNA is TGTGCCAGCAGCCCGGGGGGCCCCTCCTACGAGCAGTACTTC.

This clonotype appeared many times. The V gene is TRBV6-5, the J gene TRBJ2-2, with D unclear. The CDR3 consists of 12 residues. CDR1 is MNHEY and CDR2 is SVGAGI in the germline V gene. The germline V and J ends were trimmed by 4 bases and 6 bases, with 6 bases remaining between them. The CDR3 nucleotides are TGTGCCAGCAGTTCCAGCTCCGGGGAGCTGTTTTTT. It specifies CASSSSSGELFF.

This clonotype was seen ten or more times. The chain uses TRBV19 and TRBJ2-3; D is ambiguous. The germline V and J ends were trimmed by 3 bases and 4 bases, with 11 bases remaining between them. The CDR3 has 14 residues. Looked up from germline, CDR1 is LNHDA and CDR2 is SQIVND (reference sequence). The DNA for the CDR3 is TGTGCCAGTAGTATTTCAGCATCCGCAGATACGCAGTATTTT. Translating gives CASSISASADTQYF. Together with reference TRBV19 and TRBJ2-3, the CDR3 gives the full variable domain: DGGITQSPKYLFRKEGQNVTLSCEQNLNHDAMYWYRQDPGQGLRLIYYSQIVNDFQKGDIAEGYSVSREKKESFPLTVTSAQKNPTAFYLCASSISASADTQYFGPGTRLTVL.

Turning to this clonotype: Just one base apart from a much larger clone, this may be a read error. The V and J genes are TRBV7-9 and TRBJ1-4, with a tentative D call TRBD1 (6 bases). CDR1 is SEHNR, CDR2 FQNEAQ, per germline (reference sequence). The CDR3 is 15 amino acids. Trimming pared 5 bases from V and 6 bases from J, leaving 16 bases between. DNA of the CDR3: TGTGCCAGCAGCCCTAGGGGACACCGGTATGAAAAACTGTTTTTT. Its protein product is CASSPRGHRYEKLFF.

In regard to this clonotype: One end of the junction fails to match germline, which may point to a read error. The J gene is TRBJ2-3, the V gene TRBV7-8, with D possibly called TRBD1 or TRBD2 (5 bases each). Germline CDR1 and CDR2: SGHVS and FQNEAQ. The CDR3 sequence is 18 residues long. The CDR3 DNA follows: TGTGCCAGCAGCTGGCCCGGGGTGGGGTCGGGTAGTACAGGTACGCAGTATTTT. Protein product: CASSWPGVGSGSTGTQYF.

This clonotype was detected ten times or more. The V call is TRBV28, the J call TRBJ2-3; TRBD2 matches at 9 bases. V trimming: 6 bases; J trimming: 5 bases; junction bases outside the gene matches: 6. Germline V CDR1 and CDR2: MDHEN, SYDVKM. This CDR3 has 14 residues. The CDR3: CASSTLAGKDTQYF. The CDR3 region has the DNA TGTGCCAGCAGCACCCTAGCGGGAAAAGATACGCAGTATTTT.

Comments on this clonotype: This may come from a read error, since a much larger clone is one base off. The chain combines TRBV12-5 with TRBJ2-5; no firm D call. V was trimmed by 5 bases and J by 13 bases, leaving 14 bases between them. CDR1 is LGHNT, CDR2 FRNRAP, per germline. There are 11 residues in the CDR3. The CDR3 sequence is CASGMDPPSYF. CDR3 bases: TGTGCTAGTGGTATGGACCCCCCCTCGTACTTC.

The table lists this clonotype with many counts. Written as DNA, the CDR3 is TGTGCCAGCAGCTCCCGCCCCCGGGATGAAAAACTGTTTTTT. Its translation: CASSSRPRDEKLFF. V is TRBV13 and J is TRBJ1-4; D ambiguous. Germline CDR1 PRHDT, CDR2 FYEKMQ (reference sequence). The length of the CDR3 is 14 residues. V shed 4 bases and J shed 6 bases, with 12 bases lying between them.

As concerns this clonotype: Its ends do not fully match the called genes, so a read error is possible. The chain employs TRBV20-1 and TRBJ2-1, with 13 bases identical to TRBD2. The CDR3 has 15 residues. Germline V gives CDR1 DFQATT, CDR2 SNEGSKA (reference sequence). The DNA of the CDR3 is TGCAGCGCTAGAGATCCAGGACTAGCGGGAGATGAGCAGTTCTTC. As protein: CSARDPGLAGDEQFF.

At least ten counts were recorded for this clonotype. The chain has TRBV3-1 and TRBJ2-1; tentative D call: TRBD2 (6 bases). CDR1 and CDR2 (germline): LGHDT, YNNKEL (reference sequence). CDR3 length: 17 amino acids. V was cut by 2 bases and J by 0 bases, with 14 bases left in between. CDR3 amino acids: CASSQRSETSSYNEQFF. Here the CDR3 DNA reads TGTGCCAGCAGCCAAAGGTCCGAGACTAGCTCCTACAATGAGCAGTTCTTC.

The sample holds many counts of this clonotype. This chain links TRBV3-1 with TRBJ2-5, with 8 bases aligning to TRBD2. Germline CDR1 is LGHDT and CDR2 is YNNKEL (reference sequence). The trim removed 3 bases at V and 1 base at J, leaving 4 bases unmatched. CDR3 length: 15 residues. The CDR3 DNA sequence: TGTGCCAGCAGCCACCCAACTAGCGGCCAAGAGACCCAGTACTTC. Amino acids: CASSHPTSGQETQYF.

J is TRBJ2-7 and V is TRBV27; D gene ambiguous. Germline CDR1 MNHEY, CDR2 SMNVEV (reference sequence). The CDR3 is 16 residues long. V was shortened by 0 bases and J by 2 bases, with 14 bases between the two germline ends. Here the CDR3 DNA reads TGTGCCAGCAGTTTATCGGCCCTCAAAAATGCCTACGAGCAGTACTTC. Translating it yields CASSLSALKNAYEQYF.